This T cell receptor (beta chain) was identified during a study of blood T cell repertoires in COVID-19. Only in-frame clones appear in the TCRdb table, and some are missing; sequencing was by immunoSEQ multiplex PCR. The sample has 65,000 to 90,000 clones; about 88% are singletons. This CDR3 comprises 15 residues. V lost 0 bases and J 0 bases, leaving 8 bases between the germline ends. Germline lookup yields CDR1 ENHRY and CDR2 SYGVKD. This receptor was obtained from a human donor in a cohort sampled during active COVID-19. Input material: peripheral blood. The genes are TRBV10-3 and TRBJ1-1, with TRBD1 as a possible D gene (5 bases). The CDR3 loop is CAISESAGMNTEAFF. CDR3 sequence (DNA): TGTGCCATCAGTGAGTCGGCAGGGATGAACACTGAAGCTTTCTTT.